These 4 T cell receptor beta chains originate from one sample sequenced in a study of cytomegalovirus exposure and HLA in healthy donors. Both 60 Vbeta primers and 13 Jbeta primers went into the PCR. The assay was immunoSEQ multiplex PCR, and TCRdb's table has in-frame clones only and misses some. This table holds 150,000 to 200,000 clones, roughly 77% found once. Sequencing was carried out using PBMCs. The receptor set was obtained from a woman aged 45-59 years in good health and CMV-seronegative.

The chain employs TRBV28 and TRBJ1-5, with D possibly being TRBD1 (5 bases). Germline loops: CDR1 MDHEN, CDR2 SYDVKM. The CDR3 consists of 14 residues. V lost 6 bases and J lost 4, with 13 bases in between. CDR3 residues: CASSPHRPNQPQHF. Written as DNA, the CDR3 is TGTGCCAGCAGCCCCCACAGGCCTAATCAGCCCCAGCATTTT.

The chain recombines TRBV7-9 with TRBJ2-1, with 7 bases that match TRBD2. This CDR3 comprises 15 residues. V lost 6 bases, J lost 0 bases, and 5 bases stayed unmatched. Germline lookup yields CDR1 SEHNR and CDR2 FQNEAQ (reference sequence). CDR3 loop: CASSTSAGSYNEQFF. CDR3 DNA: TGTGCCAGCAGTACTAGCGCAGGCTCCTACAATGAGCAGTTCTTC.

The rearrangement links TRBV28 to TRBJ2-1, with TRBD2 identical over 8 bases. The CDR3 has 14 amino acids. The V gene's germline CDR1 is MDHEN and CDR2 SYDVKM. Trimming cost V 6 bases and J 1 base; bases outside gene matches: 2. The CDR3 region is CASRASGSYNEQFF. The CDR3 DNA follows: TGTGCCAGCAGGGCTAGCGGGTCCTACAATGAGCAGTTCTTC.

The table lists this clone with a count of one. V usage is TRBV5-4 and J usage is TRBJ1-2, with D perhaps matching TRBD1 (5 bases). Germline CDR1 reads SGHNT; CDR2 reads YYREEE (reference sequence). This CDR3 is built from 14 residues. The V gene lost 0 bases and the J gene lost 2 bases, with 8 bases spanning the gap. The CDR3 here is CASSLVGGNYGYTF. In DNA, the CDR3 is TGTGCCAGCAGCTTGGTGGGGGGGAACTATGGCTACACCTTC.